This TCR beta chain derives from a study of cytomegalovirus exposure and HLA in healthy donors. Researchers ran the PCR with 60 Vbeta and 13 Jbeta primers. TCRdb keeps only in-frame clones here, not all; method: immunoSEQ multiplex PCR. The data hold some 150,000 clones, with roughly four fifths observed a single time. Material: PBMCs. The source of this sequence is a man aged 50-59 years in good health and CMV-seropositive.

This CDR3 reads CASSQGGSQETQYF. The CDR3 DNA follows: TGTGCCAGCAGCCAAGGAGGCAGCCAAGAGACCCAGTACTTC. The V call is TRBV4-2, the J call TRBJ2-5; D gene ambiguous. The germline gives CDR1 LGHNA, CDR2 YNFKEQ. The V and J ends lost 1 base and 1 base respectively, with 7 bases between them. This CDR3 has 14 residues.